This entry lists 9 T cell receptor beta chains sequenced from one sample in a study of T cells in localized non-small cell lung cancer. Generated by immunoSEQ multiplex PCR, the TCRdb table keeps only in-frame clones and is missing some. The sample holds 3,000 to 4,000 clones; about 29% are singletons and the top ten take more than 20%. This specimen was lung tumor tissue, taken before any cancer treatment. These receptor sequences come from a woman aged 35 to 70 with stage I squamous cell lung carcinoma.

The genes are TRBV6-4 and TRBJ1-1; no firm D call. The germline V gene encodes CDR1 MRHNA and CDR2 SNTAGT. Trimming stripped 5 bases from V and 5 bases from J, with 6 bases between. The CDR3 is 11 residues long. The CDR3 spells CASSYGTEAFF. The DNA of the CDR3 is TGTGCCAGCAGTTACGGGACTGAAGCTTTCTTT.

The gene calls are TRBV6-8 and TRBJ1-1; D gene ambiguous. The CDR3 runs to 13 residues. Germline lookup yields CDR1 MNHGY and CDR2 SAAAGT. Trimming removed 4 bases from V and 10 bases from J, with 16 bases in between. In nucleotides, the CDR3 is TGTGCCAGCAGTTCATCAGGTACGTTAGGAGCTTTCTTT. Translation gives CASSSSGTLGAFF.

The chain joins TRBV9 to TRBJ1-3; a weak D match, TRBD1 (6 bases). The V end lost 4 bases, the J end lost 5 bases, and 16 bases lay between the germline ends. CDR1 and CDR2 (germline): SGDLS, YYNGEE. This CDR3 is 15 amino acids long. CDR3 sequence: CASSSQRTARNTIYF. DNA for the CDR3: TGTGCCAGCAGCTCTCAACGGACAGCTAGAAACACCATATATTTT.

The chain employs TRBV28 and TRBJ1-1; 10 nucleotides agree with TRBD1. CDR3 length: 14 residues. The germline CDR1 and CDR2 sequences are MDHEN and SYDVKM. Trimming removed 5 bases from V and 4 bases from J; junction bases left unmatched: 4. The CDR3 sequence: CASSPGDRGTEAFF. Here the CDR3 DNA reads TGTGCCAGCAGTCCCGGGGACAGGGGCACTGAAGCTTTCTTT.

The chain couples TRBV11-3 to TRBJ2-1; 9 bases are shared with TRBD1. CDR3 length: 15 amino acids. Trimming removed 5 bases from V and 5 bases from J; junction bases left unmatched: 7. CDR1 and CDR2 (germline): SGHNT, YENEEA. The CDR3 region is CASSLPGQGHNEQFF. In DNA, the CDR3 is TGTGCCAGCAGCCTTCCGGGACAGGGCCACAATGAGCAGTTCTTC.

The gene calls are TRBV30 and TRBJ1-5; D not resolved. Trimming left V 2 bases short and J 6 bases short, with 14 bases between. This CDR3 is 14 amino acids long. The germline V gene has CDR1 GTSNPN and CDR2 SVGIG (reference sequence). The CDR3 region has the DNA TGTGCCTGGAGTTGGATGGGGTCTGGTCAGCCCCAGCATTTT. The encoded protein is CAWSWMGSGQPQHF.

The chain joins TRBV7-2 to TRBJ1-1; D might be TRBD1 (5 bases). V shed 7 bases and J shed 4 bases, with 13 bases lying between them. The CDR3 has 13 amino acids. CDR1 and CDR2 (germline): SGHTA, FQGNSA. The CDR3 DNA reads TGTGCCAGCACCCCCGGGGGTGGCACTGAAGCTTTCTTT. Protein sequence: CASTPGGGTEAFF.

A few counts support this clone. V and J are TRBV28 and TRBJ2-1, with 8 bases that match TRBD1. Germline trimming cut 6 bases from V and 9 bases from J; bases unmatched to any gene: 16. The length of the CDR3 is 16 residues. Per the germline V gene, CDR1 is MDHEN and CDR2 is SYDVKM. The CDR3 region is CASRAPGQEARSEQFF. The CDR3 region has the DNA TGTGCCAGCAGAGCTCCGGGACAGGAAGCCCGGAGTGAGCAGTTCTTC.

In its sample, this clone was seen a few times. The rearrangement joins TRBV5-1 to TRBJ2-5, with D hard to call. Germline-derived CDR1 and CDR2 are SGHRS and YFSETQ. The length of the CDR3 is 14 residues. Trimming pared 0 bases from V and 0 bases from J, leaving 6 bases between. The CDR3 protein is CASSLGDYQETQYF. In DNA, the CDR3 is TGCGCCAGCAGCTTGGGAGACTACCAAGAGACCCAGTACTTC.